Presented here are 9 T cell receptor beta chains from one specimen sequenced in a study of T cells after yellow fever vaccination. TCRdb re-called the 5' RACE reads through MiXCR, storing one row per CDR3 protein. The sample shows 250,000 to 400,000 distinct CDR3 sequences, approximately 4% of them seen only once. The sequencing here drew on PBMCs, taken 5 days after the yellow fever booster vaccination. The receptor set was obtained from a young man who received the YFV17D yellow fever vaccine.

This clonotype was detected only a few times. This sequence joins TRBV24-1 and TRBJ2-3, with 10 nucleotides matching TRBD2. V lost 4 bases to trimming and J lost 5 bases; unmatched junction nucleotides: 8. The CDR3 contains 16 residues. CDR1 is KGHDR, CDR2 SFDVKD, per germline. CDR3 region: CATSDERGGRGDTQYF. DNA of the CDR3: TGTGCCACCAGTGACGAGCGGGGGGGCCGTGGAGATACGCAGTATTTT.

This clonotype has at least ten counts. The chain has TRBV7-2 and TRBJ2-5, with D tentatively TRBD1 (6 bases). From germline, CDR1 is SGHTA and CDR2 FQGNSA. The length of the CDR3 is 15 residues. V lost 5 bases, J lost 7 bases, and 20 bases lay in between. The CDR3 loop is CASSTSGTSGGTQYF. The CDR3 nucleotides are TGTGCCAGCAGCACCTCCGGGACATCTGGGGGGACCCAGTACTTC.

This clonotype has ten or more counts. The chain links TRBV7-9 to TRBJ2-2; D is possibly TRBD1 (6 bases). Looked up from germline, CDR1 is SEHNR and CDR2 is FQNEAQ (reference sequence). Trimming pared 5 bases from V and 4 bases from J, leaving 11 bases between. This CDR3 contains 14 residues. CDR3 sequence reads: CASSPQGATGELFF. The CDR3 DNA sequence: TGTGCCAGCAGCCCACAGGGTGCCACCGGGGAGCTGTTTTTT.

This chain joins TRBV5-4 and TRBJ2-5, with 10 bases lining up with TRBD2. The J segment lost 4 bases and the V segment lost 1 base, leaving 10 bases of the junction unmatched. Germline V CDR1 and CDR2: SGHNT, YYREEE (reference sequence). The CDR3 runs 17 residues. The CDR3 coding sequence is TGTGCCAGCAGCTTGAAACAAGCGGGGGGGCCAGGAGAGACCCAGTACTTC. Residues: CASSLKQAGGPGETQYF.

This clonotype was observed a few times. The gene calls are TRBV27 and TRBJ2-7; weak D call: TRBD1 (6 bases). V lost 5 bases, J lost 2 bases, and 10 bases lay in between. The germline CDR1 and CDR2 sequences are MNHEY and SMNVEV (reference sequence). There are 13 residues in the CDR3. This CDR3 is CASSPSGAYEQYV. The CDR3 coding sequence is TGTGCCAGCAGTCCCTCAGGGGCCTACGAGCAGTACGTC.

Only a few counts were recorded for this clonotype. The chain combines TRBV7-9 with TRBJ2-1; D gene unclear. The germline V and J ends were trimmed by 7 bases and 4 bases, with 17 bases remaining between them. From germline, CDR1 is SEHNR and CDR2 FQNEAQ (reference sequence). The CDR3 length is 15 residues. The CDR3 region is CASNPKDPTYNEQFF. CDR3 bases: TGTGCCAGCAACCCCAAGGACCCCACATACAATGAGCAGTTCTTC.

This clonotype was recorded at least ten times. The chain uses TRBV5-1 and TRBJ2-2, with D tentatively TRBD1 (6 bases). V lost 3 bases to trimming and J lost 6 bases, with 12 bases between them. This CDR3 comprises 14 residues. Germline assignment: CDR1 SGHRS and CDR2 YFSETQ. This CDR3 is CASSYQQGSGELFF. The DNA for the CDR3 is TGCGCCAGCAGCTACCAACAGGGCTCCGGGGAGCTGTTTTTT.

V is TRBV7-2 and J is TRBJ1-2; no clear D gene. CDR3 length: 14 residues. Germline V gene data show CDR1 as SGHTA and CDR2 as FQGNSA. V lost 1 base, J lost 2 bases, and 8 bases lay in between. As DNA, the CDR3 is TGTGCCAGCAGCTTAGGGTCGATGAACTATGGCTACACCTTC. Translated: CASSLGSMNYGYTF. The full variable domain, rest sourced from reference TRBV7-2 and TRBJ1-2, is GAGVSQSPSNKVTEKGKDVELRCDPISGHTALYWYRQSLGQGLEFLIYFQGNSAPDKSGLPSDRFSAERTGGSVSTLTIQRTQQEDSAVYLCASSLGSMNYGYTFGSGTRLTVV.

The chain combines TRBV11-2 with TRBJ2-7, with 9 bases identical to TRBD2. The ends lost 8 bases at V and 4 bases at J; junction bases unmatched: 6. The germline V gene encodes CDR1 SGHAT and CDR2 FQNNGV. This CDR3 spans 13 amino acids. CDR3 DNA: TGTGCCAGCGAAGGCGGGGGGGGTTACGAGCAGTACTTC. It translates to CASEGGGGYEQYF.